The clone carrying this T cell receptor (beta chain) showed up many times. The antigen is not known. This sample is part of a study of T cell clonality in common variable immunodeficiency. Notes on the study in general: CVID patient heterogeneity limited repertoire-clinical complication correlations.

Caucasian heritage predominated among both patients and controls. Sequencing input was equivalent genomic DNA from CVID and controls. Here immunoSEQ multiplex PCR was the method, and the copy in TCRdb shows in-frame clones only, minus some. The data show approximately 40,000 clones, with none appearing a single time. Sequences were obtained from peripheral blood mononuclear cells. The clonotype was recovered from a person aged 18 to 70 in good health.

CDR3 residues: CASSHRLAEGGETQYF. Incomplete CDR3 DNA: TGTGCCAGCAGCCATCGACTAGCGGAAGGGGGAGAGACC. The V call is TRBV4-2, the J call TRBJ2-5, with 9 bases matching TRBD2. The read ends 3 residues before the CDR3 terminus; that terminus is restored from the germline J gene. The J segment lost 4 bases and the V segment lost 3 bases, leaving 9 bases of the junction unmatched. CDR1 is LGHNA, CDR2 YNFKEQ, per germline. The CDR3 is 16 residues long.